This T cell receptor beta chain was profiled in a study of beta chain features in type 1 diabetes. Notes on the study in general: Patients and controls would share equally any PCR tilt toward shorter templates. For cells with high TCR expression, cDNA sequencing could yield over-representation.

Reverse transcribing all isolated RNA meant expressed TCRB transcripts were sequenced. Clones were sequenced by immunoSEQ multiplex PCR, and TCRdb holds only the in-frame ones, with some missing. The table records fewer than 500,000 clones, about 14% of them present only once. About this clone: Its antigen is not known.

Germline values: CDR1 GTSNPN, CDR2 SVGIG (reference sequence). This CDR3 has 14 amino acids. Trimming stripped 2 bases from V and 8 bases from J, with 17 bases between. This TCR came from a man aged 25 to 40 in good health. Sequencing used naive CD4+ T cells from blood. V usage is TRBV30 and J usage is TRBJ2-3; D perhaps matches TRBD2 (5 bases). In DNA form, the CDR3 reads TGTGCCTGGAGTACCTCGGGGTTAGGAGGTACGCAGTATTTT. This gives the protein CAWSTSGLGGTQYF.